These T cell receptor beta chains were read from a single sample in a study of shared clonotypes between healthy human individuals. Sequenced by immunoSEQ multiplex PCR; TCRdb stores in-frame clones only, minus some. The sample includes 600,000 to 800,000 clones, 55% to 75% seen only once; the top ten take about 1.7%. The specimen was memory CD4+ T cells sorted from blood. The origin of the receptors is a woman under 40 in good health. The conserved cysteine and the conserved F or W are not part of the CDR3 here. Rows give clone size only sometimes, using once, few, many, or a class for an expanded clone.

v_gene: TRBV28
abundance: once
CDR3aa: ASSLAARQGQNYGYT

v_gene: TRBV5-1
abundance: few
CDR3aa: ASSFGPNEQF

v_gene: TRBV9
abundance: NA
CDR3aa: ASSAGTGSSYEQY

v_gene: TRBV5-8
abundance: few
CDR3aa: ASSVRDRTDSNQPQH

v_gene: TRBV6-1
abundance: NA
CDR3aa: ASSVDRGLVEQF

v_gene: TRBV7-9
abundance: NA
CDR3aa: ASSLTPGLAGGEQY

v_gene: TRBV5-1
abundance: NA
CDR3aa: ASSLEEATSYEQY

v_gene: TRBV29-1
abundance: NA
CDR3aa: SVNLTTGGPYEQY

v_gene: TRBV5-6
abundance: NA
CDR3aa: ASSLKRERSLANEQF

v_gene: TRBV5-1
abundance: NA
CDR3aa: ASSPGSEYSYEQY

v_gene: TRBV10-1
abundance: NA
CDR3aa: ASPAAYEQY

v_gene: TRBV30
abundance: once
CDR3aa: AWSVIVSAGGPSYEQY

v_gene: TRBV5-1
abundance: NA
CDR3aa: ASSPRVPQTDTQY

v_gene: TRBV27
abundance: NA
CDR3aa: ASSFNDRYQPQH

v_gene: TRBV4-1
abundance: NA
CDR3aa: ASSQDLMALMGTQY

v_gene: TRBV14
abundance: NA
CDR3aa: ASRPSTSRSTDTQY

v_gene: TRBV5-1
abundance: once
CDR3aa: ASSRGTGPSSGANVLT

v_gene: TRBV5-1
abundance: NA
CDR3aa: ASSLEGGYNEQF

v_gene: TRBV7-2
abundance: NA
CDR3aa: ASSKTGGNQPQH

v_gene: TRBV29-1
abundance: NA
CDR3aa: SVGGNTDTQY

v_gene: TRBV2
abundance: few
CDR3aa: ASKGQGDQPQH